Listed here are 7 T cell receptor beta chains from one sample, sequenced in a study of blood T cell repertoires in COVID-19. The protocol was immunoSEQ multiplex PCR, while the TCRdb copy is restricted to in-frame clones and leaves out a portion. The data contain around 31,000 clones, 70% to 90% of them singletons. The sample consisted of peripheral blood. These receptors were collected from a man between 60 and 70 years old with COVID-19, enrolled during active disease.

This clone was seen once. V and J are TRBV6-1 and TRBJ2-7, with TRBD1 matching 9 bases. Germline CDR1 MNHNS, CDR2 SASEGT. This CDR3 region has 16 residues. V lost 2 bases and J lost 5; bases outside the gene matches: 10. The CDR3 is CASSELLQGARNEQYF. The CDR3 DNA sequence: TGTGCCAGCAGTGAACTGTTACAGGGGGCGCGTAACGAGCAGTACTTC.

The gene calls are TRBV30 and TRBJ1-3; possible D gene TRBD1, 5 bases. Germline V CDR1 and CDR2: GTSNPN, SVGIG (reference sequence). This CDR3 contains 13 residues. Deletions cut 4 bases from V and 3 bases from J, with 10 bases between. CDR3 sequence: CAWKPGGGNTIYF. The CDR3 nucleotides are TGTGCCTGGAAACCCGGGGGTGGAAACACCATATATTTT. The complete variable domain, with remaining parts taken from reference TRBV30 and TRBJ1-3, reads SQTIHQWPATLVQPVGSPLSLECTVEGTSNPNLYWYRQAAGRGLQLLFYSVGIGQISSEVPQNLSASRPQDRQFILSSKKLLLSDSGFYLCAWKPGGGNTIYFGEGSWLTVV.

The chain is built from TRBV9 and TRBJ2-5, with 10 bases fitting TRBD2. Germline V gene sequence: CDR1 SGDLS, CDR2 YYNGEE. V gave up 1 base and J gave up 4 bases; unmatched junction bases: 22. The CDR3 length is 21 residues. CDR3 in amino acids: CASSVRPGGLVAGGGTETQYF. The CDR3 DNA follows: TGTGCCAGCAGCGTAAGGCCCGGCGGACTTGTAGCGGGAGGTGGGACAGAGACCCAGTACTTC.

The chain employs TRBV2 and TRBJ1-6, with D tentatively TRBD1 (6 bases). Trimming took 10 bases from V and 7 from J, leaving 14 bases between them. CDR1 and CDR2 (germline): SNHLY, FYNNEI. This CDR3 is 13 amino acids long. The CDR3 bases are TGTGCCACGAAACGGGACACAAATTCACCCCTCCACTTT. Translation: CATKRDTNSPLHF.

The chain has TRBV27 and TRBJ2-2, with TRBD2 identical over 12 bases. The V gene end was trimmed by 3 bases and the J gene end by 5 bases; junction bases not matched to a gene: 7. This CDR3 has 17 amino acids. Germline V gene sequence: CDR1 MNHEY, CDR2 SMNVEV (reference sequence). CDR3: CASSFSTSGSGTGELFF. As DNA, the CDR3 is TGTGCCAGCAGTTTCTCGACTAGCGGGAGTGGGACCGGGGAGCTGTTTTTT.

This clone was recorded a few times. The gene calls are TRBV29-1 and TRBJ1-2; 9 nucleotides agree with TRBD1. Germline trimming cut 3 bases from V and 5 bases from J; bases unmatched to any gene: 4. The CDR3 is 13 amino acids. Per the germline V gene, CDR1 is SQVTM and CDR2 is ANQGSEA. The CDR3 bases are TGCAGCGTTGATAGACAGGGGGGGTATGGCTACACCTTC. It yields the protein CSVDRQGGYGYTF. The full variable domain, completed using reference TRBV29-1 and TRBJ1-2, is SAVISQKPSRDICQRGTSLTIQCQVDSQVTMMFWYRQQPGQSLTLIATANQGSEATYESGFVIDKFPISRPNLTFSTLTVSNMSPEDSSIYLCSVDRQGGYGYTFGSGTRLTVV.

V is TRBV6-2 or TRBV6-3 and J is TRBJ1-1; D remains ambiguous. V shed 4 bases and J shed 1 base, with 4 bases lying between them. From germline, CDR1 is MNHEY and CDR2 SVGEGT. This CDR3 is 12 amino acids long. The CDR3 DNA sequence: TGTGCCAGCAGTTCAGGGAACACTGAAGCTTTCTTT. It is translated as CASSSGNTEAFF.